This TCR beta chain was captured in a study of blood T cell repertoires in COVID-19. V shed 3 bases and J shed 1 base, with 7 bases lying between them. From germline, CDR1 is LGHDT and CDR2 YNNKEL (reference sequence). The CDR3 is 14 amino acids. Data came from immunoSEQ multiplex PCR; TCRdb stores just in-frame clones and leaves some out. This table has around 260,000 clones, about 87% appearing once. The source of this sequence is a man aged 60 to 75 who had recovered from COVID-19. The sequencing sample was made of peripheral blood. This rearrangement joins TRBV3-1 (or the pseudogene TRBV3-2) to TRBJ2-4, with a possible D match to TRBD2 (5 bases). The CDR3 DNA reads TGTGCCAGCAGCCACGGCGGGGCCAAAAACATTCAGTACTTC. The encoded protein is CASSHGGAKNIQYF.